A selection of T cell receptor beta chains follows, all from one sample in a study of blood T cell repertoires in COVID-19. Sequencing used immunoSEQ multiplex PCR; TCRdb keeps in-frame clones, though not all of them. The sample lists about 50,000 clones; 85% to 90% were seen once. Sequenced: peripheral blood. These receptors came from a human donor in a cohort sampled during active COVID-19. CDR3s include the opening cysteine and the closing phenylalanine or tryptophan. Each record gives: V gene, clone size, J gene, D gene, CDR3 protein, CDR3 DNA. A D gene is named only where the DNA matches it firmly. Some rows mark clone size as missing; the rest say once, few, many or name a class of expanded clone.

v_gene: TRBV5-1
abundance: .
j_gene: TRBJ1-2
d_gene: .
CDR3aa: CASTEGMRGYTF
CDR3nt: TGCGCCAGCACCGAGGGAATGCGAGGCTACACCTTC

v_gene: TRBV7-8
abundance: .
j_gene: TRBJ1-2
d_gene: TRBD1
CDR3aa: CASSPTRTGQRYGYTF
CDR3nt: TGTGCCAGCAGCCCTACCAGGACAGGGCAGCGCTATGGCTACACCTTC

v_gene: TRBV5-1
abundance: .
j_gene: TRBJ2-2
d_gene: TRBD2
CDR3aa: CASSSGGTSRNTGELFF
CDR3nt: TGCGCCAGCAGCTCAGGGGGGACTAGCCGTAACACCGGGGAGCTGTTTTTT

v_gene: TRBV30
abundance: .
j_gene: TRBJ1-2
d_gene: .
CDR3aa: CAWRPGPRDAYGYTF
CDR3nt: TGTGCCTGGAGACCTGGACCCAGGGATGCCTATGGCTACACCTTC

v_gene: TRBV6-5
abundance: .
j_gene: TRBJ2-7
d_gene: TRBD1
CDR3aa: CASRRGQGGNEQYF
CDR3nt: TGTGCCAGCAGACGGGGACAGGGTGGTAACGAGCAGTACTTC

v_gene: TRBV28
abundance: once
j_gene: TRBJ2-7
d_gene: TRBD1
CDR3aa: CASSRTGTTYEQYF
CDR3nt: TGTGCCAGCAGTCGGACAGGGACGACCTACGAGCAGTACTTC

v_gene: TRBV11-2
abundance: .
j_gene: TRBJ1-5
d_gene: TRBD1
CDR3aa: CASSRSTGSNQPQHF
CDR3nt: TGTGCCAGCAGCCGCTCGACAGGGAGCAATCAGCCCCAGCATTTT

v_gene: TRBV28
abundance: .
j_gene: TRBJ1-5
d_gene: .
CDR3aa: CASTLTGGGSNQPQHF
CDR3nt: TGTGCCAGCACCCTCACTGGGGGCGGAAGCAATCAGCCCCAGCATTTT

v_gene: TRBV9
abundance: .
j_gene: TRBJ1-6
d_gene: .
CDR3aa: CASSAGGQYNSPLHF
CDR3nt: TGTGCCAGCAGCGCGGGGGGGCAATATAATTCACCCCTCCACTTT

v_gene: TRBV15
abundance: once
j_gene: TRBJ1-6
d_gene: TRBD1
CDR3aa: CATSRDSPGGDSPLHF
CDR3nt: TGTGCCACCAGCAGAGATTCCCCAGGGGGCGACTCACCCCTCCACTTT

v_gene: TRBV20-1
abundance: few
j_gene: TRBJ2-1
d_gene: TRBD2
CDR3aa: CSASRGLAGHEQFF
CDR3nt: TGCAGTGCTAGTCGGGGACTAGCGGGGCATGAGCAGTTCTTC

v_gene: TRBV6-5
abundance: .
j_gene: TRBJ2-2
d_gene: TRBD1
CDR3aa: CASTSRTGDTGELFF
CDR3nt: TGTGCCAGCACTTCCCGGACAGGTGACACCGGGGAGCTGTTTTTT

v_gene: TRBV19
abundance: once
j_gene: TRBJ1-2
d_gene: .
CDR3aa: CASRRRESDYGYTF
CDR3nt: TGTGCCAGTAGGAGGAGGGAATCGGACTATGGCTACACCTTC

v_gene: TRBV18
abundance: .
j_gene: TRBJ2-3
d_gene: TRBD1
CDR3aa: CASSSMVGQGVHQPQYF
CDR3nt: TGTGCCAGCTCAAGCATGGTTGGGCAGGGGGTACATCAGCCCCAGTATTTT

v_gene: TRBV27
abundance: .
j_gene: TRBJ2-4
d_gene: TRBD1
CDR3aa: CASSPQGAGVKNIQYF
CDR3nt: TGTGCCAGCAGCCCTCAGGGGGCCGGGGTCAAAAACATTCAGTACTTC